The present TCR beta chain was sequenced within a study of cytomegalovirus exposure and HLA in healthy donors. Study results and limitations: The dataset shows that most TCR sequences were rare, while some public TCRs occurred in many donors.

The PCR had 60 Vbeta and 13 Jbeta primers. Sequencing used immunoSEQ multiplex PCR; TCRdb keeps in-frame clones, though not all of them. The sample holds about 200,000 clones, 75% to 80% seen once. Germline V CDR1 and CDR2: LNHNV, YYDKDF (reference sequence). The CDR3 totals 18 residues. Trimming cost V 3 bases and J 5 bases; bases outside gene matches: 15. Concerning this clone itself: Its antigen is unknown.

The chain is built from TRBV15 and TRBJ1-4, with TRBD1 identical over 7 bases. The material sequenced was PBMCs. This clonotype originated in a woman in her twenties or thirties in good health and CMV-seropositive. CDR3 DNA sequence: TGTGCCACCAGCAGGCCTAACTTCGGACAGGAAACAAATGAAAAACTGTTTTTT. Translation gives CATSRPNFGQETNEKLFF.